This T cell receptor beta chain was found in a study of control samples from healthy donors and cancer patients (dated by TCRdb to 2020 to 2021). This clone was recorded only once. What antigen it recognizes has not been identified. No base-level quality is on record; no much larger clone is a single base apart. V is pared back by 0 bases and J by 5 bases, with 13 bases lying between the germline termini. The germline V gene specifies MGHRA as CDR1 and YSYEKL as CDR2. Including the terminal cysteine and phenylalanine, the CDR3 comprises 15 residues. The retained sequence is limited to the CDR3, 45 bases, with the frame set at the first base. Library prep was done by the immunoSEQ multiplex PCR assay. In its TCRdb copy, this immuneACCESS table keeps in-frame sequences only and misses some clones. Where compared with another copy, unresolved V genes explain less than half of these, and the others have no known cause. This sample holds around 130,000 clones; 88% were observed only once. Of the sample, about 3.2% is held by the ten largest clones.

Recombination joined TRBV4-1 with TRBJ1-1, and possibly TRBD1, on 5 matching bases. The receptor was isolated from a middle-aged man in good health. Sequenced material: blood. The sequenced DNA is TGCGCCAGCAGCCAAGATTCGGGGGGTCGAACTGAAGCTTTCTTT. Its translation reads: CASSQDSGGRTEAFF.